What follows is one T cell receptor beta chain and its context. Its antigen remains unknown. With V trimmed by 4 bases and J by 5 bases, 11 bases remained unmatched. Germline V gene sequence: CDR1 KGHSH, CDR2 LQKENI. CDR3 length equals 16 residues. These data come from a study of cytomegalovirus exposure and HLA in healthy donors. The PCR was carried out with 60 Vbeta primers and 13 Jbeta primers. Clones were read by immunoSEQ multiplex PCR, and TCRdb kept only the in-frame ones, dropping some. This table holds some 180,000 clones, 77% found once. Study-wide points: What was likely a sequencing artifact was a cluster of highly shared sequence variants. There were under 200 TCR beta chains listed as cytomegalovirus-associated. One variant, a missense change in DCLRE1C, was linked in a later analysis to TCR beta V- and J-gene trimming.

The sample consisted of PBMCs. The TCR originated in a man younger than 35 in good health and CMV-seronegative. The J gene is TRBJ2-3, the V gene TRBV18, with 8 bases that match TRBD2. The CDR3 DNA reads TGTGCCAGCTCACTCAGCAAGCGGGGGATGGGAGATACGCAGTATTTT. Protein sequence: CASSLSKRGMGDTQYF.